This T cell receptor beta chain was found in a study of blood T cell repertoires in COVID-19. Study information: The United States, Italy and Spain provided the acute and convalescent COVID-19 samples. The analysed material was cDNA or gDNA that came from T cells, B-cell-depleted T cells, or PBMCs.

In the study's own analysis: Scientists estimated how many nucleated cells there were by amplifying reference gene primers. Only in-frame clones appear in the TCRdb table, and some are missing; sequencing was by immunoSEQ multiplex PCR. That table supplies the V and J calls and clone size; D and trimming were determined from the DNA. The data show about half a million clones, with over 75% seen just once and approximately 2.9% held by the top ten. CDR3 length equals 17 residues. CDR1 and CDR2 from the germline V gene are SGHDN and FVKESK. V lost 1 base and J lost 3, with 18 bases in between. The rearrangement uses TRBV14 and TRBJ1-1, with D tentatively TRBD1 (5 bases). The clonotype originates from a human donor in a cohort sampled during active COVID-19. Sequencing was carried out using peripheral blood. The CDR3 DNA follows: TGTGCCAGCAGCCAAGGAGTCAGACGCGGAGGGGACACTGAAGCTTTCTTT. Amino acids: CASSQGVRRGGDTEAFF.